The clone carrying this T cell receptor (beta chain) occurred many times. The data are from a study of tumor and adjacent non-tumor tissue in lung cancer. Overall study: Histology: under 15 adenocarcinoma, a couple of squamous cell carcinoma, 1 small cell lung cancer. Samples averaged roughly 4.3 million productive TCRbeta reads each.

No cell sorting was done before RNA was extracted from the tissue. Germline V lookup: CDR1 MDHEN, CDR2 SYDVKM. Trimming removed 10 bases from V and 7 bases from J, with 14 bases in between. The CDR3 runs to 13 residues. Three rounds of nested PCR, following a modified ARM-PCR protocol, produced the TCRbeta library. TCRdb reprocessed the multiplex PCR reads with MiXCR, giving one entry per CDR3 protein. The sample shows about 80,000 distinct CDR3 sequences, around two thirds of them seen only once. Sequenced: lung tumor tissue. The receptor was isolated from a woman between 65 and 79 years old with non-small cell lung cancer. The J gene is TRBJ1-6, the V gene TRBV28; weak D call: TRBD1 (6 bases). CDR3: CATVGGLNSPLHF. In DNA, the CDR3 is TGTGCCACTGTCGGGGGGCTAAATTCACCCCTCCACTTT.